The 3 T cell receptor beta chains below were found in one sample sequenced in a study of T cells after yellow fever vaccination. TCRdb fed the 5' RACE reads into MiXCR, producing one record per CDR3 protein. The data contain roughly 150,000 distinct CDR3 sequences, roughly 6.7% of them singletons. The sequencing here drew on CD4+ T cells sorted from PBMCs, taken 10 days after the yellow fever booster vaccination. Receptors originate from a man aged 25-40 years who received the YFV17D yellow fever vaccine.

This clonotype was seen ten or more times. This chain uses TRBV2 with TRBJ2-1; 13 bases match TRBD2. This CDR3 is 15 amino acids long. Germline lookup yields CDR1 SNHLY and CDR2 FYNNEI. V dropped 6 bases and J dropped 2; count of bases not matched to a gene: 1. The CDR3 protein is CASRGTSGTYNEQFF. The CDR3 nucleotides are TGTGCCAGCAGGGGGACTAGCGGGACCTACAATGAGCAGTTCTTC. Looking up the rest from reference TRBV2 and TRBJ2-1 gives the full variable domain: EPEVTQTPSHQVTQMGQEVILRCVPISNHLYFYWYRQILGQKVEFLVSFYNNEISEKSEIFDDQFSVERPDGSNFTLKIRSTKLEDSAMYFCASRGTSGTYNEQFFGPGTRLTVL.

Ten or more counts support this clonotype. The V gene is TRBV15, the J gene TRBJ2-5; maybe TRBD1 (5 bases). Trimming shortened V by 0 bases and J by 5 bases, and 19 bases separated the two germline ends. Germline lookup yields CDR1 LNHNV and CDR2 YYDKDF (reference sequence). CDR3 length: 17 residues. CDR3 coding DNA: TGTGCCACCAGCAGAGATCAAGGGGCAGGGTCCAAGGAGACCCAGTACTTC. Protein: CATSRDQGAGSKETQYF.

This clonotype was seen a handful of times. The chain combines TRBV18 with TRBJ1-1, with D unresolved. Between the trimmed V and J ends, which lost 4 bases and 7 bases, there was a span of 22 bases. The CDR3 has 16 residues. From germline, CDR1 is KGHSH and CDR2 LQKENI. CDR3 amino acids: CASSLGSGLVRSEAFF. The DNA of the CDR3 is TGTGCCAGCTCACTCGGCTCGGGCCTGGTTAGGAGTGAAGCTTTCTTT.